This entry lists 5 T cell receptor beta chains sequenced from one sample in a study of blood T cell repertoires in COVID-19. Method: immunoSEQ multiplex PCR; TCRdb's copy keeps in-frame clones and lacks some. The data show over 70,000 clones, over 80% seen once. The sequenced sample was peripheral blood. All receptors derive from a man older than 75 with acute or convalescent COVID-19.

The chain joins TRBV3-1 (or the pseudogene TRBV3-2) to TRBJ1-2; D is ambiguous. Trimming pared 3 bases from V and 4 bases from J, leaving 12 bases between. Germline values: CDR1 LGHDT, CDR2 YNNKEL (reference sequence). This CDR3 is 14 amino acids long. The chain's CDR3 is CASSQRGGGYGYTF. CDR3 in DNA: TGTGCCAGCAGCCAGAGAGGTGGAGGCTATGGCTACACCTTC.

This sequence joins TRBV4-3 and TRBJ2-7; TRBD2 matches 10 bases. After removal of 5 bases from V and 3 bases from J, the junction contained 10 bases not matched to a gene. Germline CDR1 LGHNA, CDR2 YSLEER. CDR3 size: 16 residues. This chain's CDR3 is CASSAYLAGDRYEQYF. In nucleotides, the CDR3 is TGCGCCAGCAGCGCGTACCTAGCGGGAGACCGCTACGAGCAGTACTTC.

V usage is TRBV29-1 and J usage is TRBJ1-1; tentative D call: TRBD1 (6 bases). V was shortened by 6 bases and J by 6 bases, with 14 bases between the two germline ends. There are 12 residues in the CDR3. Looked up from germline, CDR1 is SQVTM and CDR2 is ANQGSEA. The CDR3 region is CSVLQGAAEAFF. DNA of the CDR3: TGCAGCGTACTACAGGGTGCGGCTGAAGCTTTCTTT.

The V gene is TRBV6-5, the J gene TRBJ1-5; 11 positions match TRBD1. Germline CDR1 and CDR2: MNHEY and SVGAGI. This CDR3 contains 13 residues. V lost 8 bases, J lost 6 bases, and 3 bases stayed unmatched. This CDR3 reads CASWDRGSQPQHF. For the CDR3, the DNA is TGTGCCAGCTGGGACAGGGGGTCTCAGCCCCAGCATTTT.

This clone was seen a single time. The V gene is TRBV29-1, the J gene TRBJ1-5, with D possibly matching TRBD1 (6 bases). CDR3 length: 13 residues. The ends were cut back, 4 bases at V and 4 bases at J, with 11 bases in the middle. Per germline, CDR1 SQVTM and CDR2 ANQGSEA. The CDR3 reads CSVARDTNQPQHF. For the CDR3, the DNA is TGCAGCGTTGCTCGGGACACTAATCAGCCCCAGCATTTT.